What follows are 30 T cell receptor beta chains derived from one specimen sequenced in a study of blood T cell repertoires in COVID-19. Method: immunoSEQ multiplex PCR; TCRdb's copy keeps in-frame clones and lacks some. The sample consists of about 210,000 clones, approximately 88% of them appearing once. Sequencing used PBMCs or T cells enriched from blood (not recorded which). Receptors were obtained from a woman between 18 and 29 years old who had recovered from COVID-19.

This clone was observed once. In DNA form, the CDR3 reads TGCGCCAGCAGCTGGTTAACTAGGGACAGGGGATTCTATGGCTACACCTTC. Protein product: CASSWLTRDRGFYGYTF. The chain links TRBV4-1 to TRBJ1-2; 10 nucleotides line up with TRBD1. CDR3 size: 17 residues. Germline V gene data show CDR1 as MGHRA and CDR2 as YSYEKL. V lost 5 bases to trimming and J lost 4 bases; unmatched junction nucleotides: 13.

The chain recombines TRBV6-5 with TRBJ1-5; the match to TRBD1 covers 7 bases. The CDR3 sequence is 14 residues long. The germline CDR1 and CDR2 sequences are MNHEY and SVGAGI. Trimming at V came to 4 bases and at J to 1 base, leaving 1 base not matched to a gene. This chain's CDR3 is CASSSGQSNQPQHF. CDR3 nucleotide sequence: TGTGCCAGCAGTTCGGGACAGAGCAATCAGCCCCAGCATTTT.

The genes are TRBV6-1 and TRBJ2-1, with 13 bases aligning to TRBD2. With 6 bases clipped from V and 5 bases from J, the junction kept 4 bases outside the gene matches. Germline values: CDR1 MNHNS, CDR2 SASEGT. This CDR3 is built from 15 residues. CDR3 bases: TGTGCCAGCAGAATAGGGACTAGCGGGAACAATGAGCAGTTCTTC. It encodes CASRIGTSGNNEQFF.

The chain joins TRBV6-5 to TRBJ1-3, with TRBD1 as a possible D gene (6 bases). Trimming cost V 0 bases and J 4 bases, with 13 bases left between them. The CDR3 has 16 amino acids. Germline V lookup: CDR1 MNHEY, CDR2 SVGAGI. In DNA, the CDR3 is TGTGCCAGCAGTTACTCAGCAGGGGCTAAAGGAAACACCATATATTTT. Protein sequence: CASSYSAGAKGNTIYF.

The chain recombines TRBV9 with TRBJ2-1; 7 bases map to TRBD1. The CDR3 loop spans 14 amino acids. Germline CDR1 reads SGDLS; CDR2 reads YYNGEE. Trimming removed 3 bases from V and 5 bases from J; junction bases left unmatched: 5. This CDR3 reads CASSELQGNNEQFF. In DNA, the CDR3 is TGTGCCAGCAGCGAGTTACAGGGGAACAATGAGCAGTTCTTC.

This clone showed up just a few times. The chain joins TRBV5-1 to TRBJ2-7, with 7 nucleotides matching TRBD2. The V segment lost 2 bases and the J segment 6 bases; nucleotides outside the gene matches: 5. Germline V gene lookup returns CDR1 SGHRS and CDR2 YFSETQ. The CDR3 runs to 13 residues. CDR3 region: CASSFGSGGEQYF. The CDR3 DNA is TGCGCCAGCAGCTTTGGGTCGGGAGGCGAGCAGTACTTC.

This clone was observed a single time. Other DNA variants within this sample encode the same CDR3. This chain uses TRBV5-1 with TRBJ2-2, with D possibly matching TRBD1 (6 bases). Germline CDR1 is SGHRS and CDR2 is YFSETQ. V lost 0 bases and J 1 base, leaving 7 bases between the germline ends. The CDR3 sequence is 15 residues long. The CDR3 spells CASSLGGGNTGELFF. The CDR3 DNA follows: TGCGCCAGCAGCTTGGGAGGGGGGAACACCGGGGAGCTGTTTTTT.

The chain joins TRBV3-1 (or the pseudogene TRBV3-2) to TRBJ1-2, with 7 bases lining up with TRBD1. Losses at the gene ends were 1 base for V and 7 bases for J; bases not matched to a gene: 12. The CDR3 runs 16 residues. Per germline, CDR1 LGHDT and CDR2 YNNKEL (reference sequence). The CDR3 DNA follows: TGTGCCAGCAGCCAAGCCAGACAGGGCTTTTTGGTTGGCTACACCTTC. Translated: CASSQARQGFLVGYTF.

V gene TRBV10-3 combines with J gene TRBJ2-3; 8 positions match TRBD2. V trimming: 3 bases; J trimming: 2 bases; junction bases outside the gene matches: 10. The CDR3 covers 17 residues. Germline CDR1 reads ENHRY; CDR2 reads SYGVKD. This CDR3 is CAISDPLSSGTTDTQYF. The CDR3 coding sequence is TGTGCCATCAGTGACCCCCTGAGTAGCGGGACCACAGATACGCAGTATTTT.

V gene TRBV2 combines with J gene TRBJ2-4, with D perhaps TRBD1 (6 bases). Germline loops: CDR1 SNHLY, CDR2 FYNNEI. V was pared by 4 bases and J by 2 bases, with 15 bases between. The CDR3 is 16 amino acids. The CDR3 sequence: CASSGDTRESKNIQYF. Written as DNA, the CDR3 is TGTGCCAGCAGTGGGGACACCCGGGAATCCAAAAACATTCAGTACTTC.

CDR3 region: CASSGSYGYTF. The CDR3 DNA follows: TGTGCCAGCTCGGGAAGCTATGGCTACACCTTC. The chain joins TRBV28 to TRBJ1-2; D gene ambiguous. Germline V gene data show CDR1 as MDHEN and CDR2 as SYDVKM. The CDR3 has 11 residues. Trimming removed 8 bases at V and 4 bases at J, with 8 bases between.

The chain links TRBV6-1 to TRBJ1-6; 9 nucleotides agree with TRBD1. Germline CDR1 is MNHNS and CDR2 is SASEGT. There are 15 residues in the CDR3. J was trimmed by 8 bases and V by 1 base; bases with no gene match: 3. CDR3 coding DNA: TGTGCCAGCAGTGAAGACAGGGGGCCGGATTCACCCCTCCACTTT. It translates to CASSEDRGPDSPLHF.

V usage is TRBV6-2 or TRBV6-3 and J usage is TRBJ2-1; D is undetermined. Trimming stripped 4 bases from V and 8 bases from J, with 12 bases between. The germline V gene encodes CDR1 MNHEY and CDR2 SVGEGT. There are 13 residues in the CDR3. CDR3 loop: CASSSPVLDEQFF. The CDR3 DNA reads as TGTGCCAGCAGTTCCCCAGTCCTCGATGAGCAGTTCTTC.

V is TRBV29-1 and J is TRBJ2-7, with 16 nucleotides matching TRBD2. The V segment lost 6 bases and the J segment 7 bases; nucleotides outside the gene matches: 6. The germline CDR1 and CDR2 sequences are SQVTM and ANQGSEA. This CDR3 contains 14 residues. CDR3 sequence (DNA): TGCAGCGTCGGGACTAGCGGGGGGGCTATTGAGCAGTACTTC. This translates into CSVGTSGGAIEQYF.

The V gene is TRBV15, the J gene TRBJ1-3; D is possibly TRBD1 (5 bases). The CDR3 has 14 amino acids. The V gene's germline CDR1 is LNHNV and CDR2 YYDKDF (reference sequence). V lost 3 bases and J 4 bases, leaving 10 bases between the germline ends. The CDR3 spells CATSSARGGNTIYF. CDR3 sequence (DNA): TGTGCCACCAGCAGTGCACGGGGGGGAAACACCATATATTTT.

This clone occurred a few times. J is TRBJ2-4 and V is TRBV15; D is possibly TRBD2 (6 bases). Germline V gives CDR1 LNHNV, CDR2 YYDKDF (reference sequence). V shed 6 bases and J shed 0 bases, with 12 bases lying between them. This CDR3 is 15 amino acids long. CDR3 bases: TGTGCCACCAGGGAGGGAACAGAAGCCAAAAACATTCAGTACTTC. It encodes CATREGTEAKNIQYF.

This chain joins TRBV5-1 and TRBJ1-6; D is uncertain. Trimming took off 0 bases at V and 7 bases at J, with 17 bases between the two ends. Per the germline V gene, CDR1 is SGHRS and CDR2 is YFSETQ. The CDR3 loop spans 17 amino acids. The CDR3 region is CASSLDPVAGMNSPLHF. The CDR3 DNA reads TGCGCCAGCAGCTTGGACCCCGTAGCGGGGATGAATTCACCCCTCCACTTT.

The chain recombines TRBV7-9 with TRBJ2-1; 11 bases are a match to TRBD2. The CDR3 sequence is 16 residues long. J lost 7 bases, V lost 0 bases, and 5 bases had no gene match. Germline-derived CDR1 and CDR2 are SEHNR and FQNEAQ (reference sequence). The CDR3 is CASSLALAGGLNEQFF. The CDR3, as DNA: TGTGCCAGCAGCTTAGCGTTAGCGGGGGGGCTTAATGAGCAGTTCTTC.

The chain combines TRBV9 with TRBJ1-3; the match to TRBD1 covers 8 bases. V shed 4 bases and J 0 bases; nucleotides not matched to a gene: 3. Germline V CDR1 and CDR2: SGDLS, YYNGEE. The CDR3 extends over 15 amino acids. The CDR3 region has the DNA TGTGCCAGCAGCCCAGACAGGGGCTCTGGAAACACCATATATTTT. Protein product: CASSPDRGSGNTIYF.

The CDR3 here is CASSIRDRVYEQYF. In DNA, the CDR3 is TGTGCCAGTAGTATCCGGGACAGGGTCTACGAGCAGTACTTC. The chain links TRBV19 to TRBJ2-7, with 9 positions matching TRBD1. The CDR3 is 14 amino acids. The germline V gene has CDR1 LNHDA and CDR2 SQIVND (reference sequence). The trim removed 3 bases at V and 3 bases at J, leaving 3 bases unmatched.

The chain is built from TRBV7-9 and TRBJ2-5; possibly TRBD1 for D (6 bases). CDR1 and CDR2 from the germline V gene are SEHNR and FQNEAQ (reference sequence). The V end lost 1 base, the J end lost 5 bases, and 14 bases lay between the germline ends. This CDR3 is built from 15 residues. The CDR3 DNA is TGTGCCAGCAGCTTAGTCAGGGGCTCCTGGGAGACCCAGTACTTC. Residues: CASSLVRGSWETQYF. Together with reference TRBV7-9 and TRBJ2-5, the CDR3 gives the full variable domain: DTGVSQNPRHKITKRGQNVTFRCDPISEHNRLYWYRQTLGQGPEFLTYFQNEAQLEKSRLLSDRFSAERPKGSFSTLEIQRTEQGDSAMYLCASSLVRGSWETQYFGPGTRLLVL.

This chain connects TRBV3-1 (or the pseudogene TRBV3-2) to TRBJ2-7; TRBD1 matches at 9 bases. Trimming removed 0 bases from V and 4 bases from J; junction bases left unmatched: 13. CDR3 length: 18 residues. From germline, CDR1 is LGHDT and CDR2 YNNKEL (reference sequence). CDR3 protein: CASSQESKTGGSGYEQYF. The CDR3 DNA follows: TGTGCCAGCAGCCAAGAATCAAAAACAGGGGGCTCCGGTTACGAGCAGTACTTC.

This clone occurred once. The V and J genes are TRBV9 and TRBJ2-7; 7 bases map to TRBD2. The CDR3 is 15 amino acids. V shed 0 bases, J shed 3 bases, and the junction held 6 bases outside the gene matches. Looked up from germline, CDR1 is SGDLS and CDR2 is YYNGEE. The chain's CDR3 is CASSVDPSGFYEQYF. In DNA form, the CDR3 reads TGTGCCAGCAGCGTAGATCCTAGCGGATTCTACGAGCAGTACTTC.

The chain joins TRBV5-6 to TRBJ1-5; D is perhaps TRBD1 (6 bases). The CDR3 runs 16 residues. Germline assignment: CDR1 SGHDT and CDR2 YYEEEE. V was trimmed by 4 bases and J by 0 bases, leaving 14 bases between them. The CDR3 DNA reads TGTGCCAGCAGCACTATCTCCAGGGGTAGCAATCAGCCCCAGCATTTT. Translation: CASSTISRGSNQPQHF.

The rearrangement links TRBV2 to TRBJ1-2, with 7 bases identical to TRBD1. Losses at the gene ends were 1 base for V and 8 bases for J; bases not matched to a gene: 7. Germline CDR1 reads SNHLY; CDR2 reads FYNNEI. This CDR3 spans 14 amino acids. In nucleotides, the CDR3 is TGTGCCAGCAGTGAAGGACAGGGAATACGGGGCTACACCTTC. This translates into CASSEGQGIRGYTF.

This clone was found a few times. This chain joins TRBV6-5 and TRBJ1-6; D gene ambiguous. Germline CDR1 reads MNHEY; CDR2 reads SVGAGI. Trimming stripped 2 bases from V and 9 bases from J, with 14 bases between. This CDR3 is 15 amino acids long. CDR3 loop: CASSYGPATSSPLHF. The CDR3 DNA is TGTGCCAGCAGTTACGGGCCCGCGACCAGTTCACCCCTCCACTTT.

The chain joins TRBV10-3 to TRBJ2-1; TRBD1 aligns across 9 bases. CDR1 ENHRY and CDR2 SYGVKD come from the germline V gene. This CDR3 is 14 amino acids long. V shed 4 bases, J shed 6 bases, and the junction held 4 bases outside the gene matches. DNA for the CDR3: TGTGCCATCAGTGCCGGGACAGGGTCCAATGAGCAGTTCTTC. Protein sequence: CAISAGTGSNEQFF.

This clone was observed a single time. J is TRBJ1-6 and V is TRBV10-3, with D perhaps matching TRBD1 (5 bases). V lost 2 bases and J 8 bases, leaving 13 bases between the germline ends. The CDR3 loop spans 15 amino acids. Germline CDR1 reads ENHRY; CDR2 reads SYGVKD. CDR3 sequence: CAISERGAWDSPLHF. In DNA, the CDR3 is TGTGCCATCAGTGAGCGCGGGGCCTGGGATTCACCCCTCCACTTT.

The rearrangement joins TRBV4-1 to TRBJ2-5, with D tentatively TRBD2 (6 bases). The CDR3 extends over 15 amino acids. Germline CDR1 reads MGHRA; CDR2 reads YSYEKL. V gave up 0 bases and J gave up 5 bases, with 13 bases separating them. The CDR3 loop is CASSQDGSGYETQYF. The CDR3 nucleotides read TGCGCCAGCAGCCAAGATGGAAGCGGGTATGAGACCCAGTACTTC.

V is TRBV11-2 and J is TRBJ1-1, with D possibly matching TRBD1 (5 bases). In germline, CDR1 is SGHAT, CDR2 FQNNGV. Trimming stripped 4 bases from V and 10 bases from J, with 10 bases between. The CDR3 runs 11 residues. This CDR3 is CASSSIDRAFF. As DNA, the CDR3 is TGTGCCAGCAGCTCGATCGACAGAGCTTTCTTT. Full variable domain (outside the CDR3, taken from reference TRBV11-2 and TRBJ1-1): EAGVAQSPRYKIIEKRQSVAFWCNPISGHATLYWYQQILGQGPKLLIQFQNNGVVDDSQLPKDRFSAERLKGVDSTLKIQPAKLEDSAVYLCASSSIDRAFFGQGTRLTVV.